Presented here are 4 T cell receptor beta chains from one specimen sequenced in a study of blood T cells in healthy people across ages (dated by TCRdb to between 2014 and 2017). Library generation was performed with 5' RACE. Data came from an Illumina HiSeq 2500. A second PCR of about 7 to 12 cycles was performed with a sample-barcoded 5' primer and a J-beta primer mix. TCRdb ran its own pipeline on the public reads, namely fastp trimming at Q25 and MiXCR clone calling, and kept in-frame beta chains. Every CDR3 protein is listed once, alongside the most common genes and DNA of its rows. The sample contains around 990,000 distinct CDR3 sequences, roughly a quarter of them found a single time. 0.65% to 0.75% of the sample is taken by the ten largest. This same sample was also taken into another study, of T cells of mothers and their children.

The material sequenced was blood. The receptors were gathered from a girl aged 2 to 10 in good health.

The V call is TRBV27, the J call TRBJ1-1; a weak D match, TRBD1 (6 bases). V was trimmed by 11 bases and J by 5 bases, leaving 18 bases between them. Looked up from germline, CDR1 is MNHEY and CDR2 is SMNVEV (reference sequence). The CDR3 spans 13 residues. The CDR3 region is CAVQQGVQTEAFF. Written as DNA, the CDR3 is TGTGCCGTACAACAGGGCGTCCAAACTGAAGCTTTCTTT.

A few counts support this clonotype. A much larger clone lies one base from this, so it may be a read error. The chain uses TRBV6-6 and TRBJ2-2; no clear D. CDR1 MNHNY and CDR2 SVGAGI come from the germline V gene (reference sequence). The germline V and J ends were trimmed by 0 bases and 4 bases, with 3 bases remaining between them. CDR3 length equals 13 residues. The CDR3: CASSYSRTGELFF. CDR3 bases: TGTGCCAGCAGTTACTCCCGCACCGGGGAGCTGTTTTTT.

The rearrangement joins TRBV6-1 to TRBJ2-7; 9 positions match TRBD1. V gave up 5 bases and J gave up 3 bases; unmatched junction bases: 2. Germline CDR1 reads MNHNS; CDR2 reads SASEGT. The CDR3 sequence is 13 residues long. The CDR3, as DNA: TGTGCCAGCAGTAACAGGGGGCTCTACGAGCAGTACTTC. This sequence encodes CASSNRGLYEQYF.

The table lists this clonotype with a count of one. The gene calls are TRBV28 and TRBJ2-4; D is uncertain. This CDR3 is 13 amino acids long. CDR1 and CDR2 (germline): MDHEN, SYDVKM. V shed 1 base and J shed 4 bases, with 5 bases lying between them. The CDR3 spells CASSLYGKNIQYF. CDR3 nucleotides: TGTGCCAGCAGTTTATATGGGAAAAACATTCAGTACTTC.